These T cell receptor beta chains were read from a single sample in a study of blood T cell repertoires in COVID-19. Produced via immunoSEQ multiplex PCR; TCRdb's table is partial and in-frame only. This sample carries roughly 200,000 clones, roughly 86% of them seen once, and the ten largest clones take less than 3.5%. What was sequenced was peripheral blood. The receptors originated from a woman in her 30s with active or convalescent COVID-19. Each CDR3 is given with its conserved first and last residue. A D gene is named only where the DNA matches it firmly.

d_call | j_call | v_call | cdr3_aa
TRBD1 | TRBJ2-3 | TRBV13 | CASSEQGSNTDTQYF
TRBD2 | TRBJ2-7 | TRBV2 | CASSGTSGNSQADEQYF
TRBD2 | TRBJ2-1 | TRBV10-1 | CASRRGTSGMDEQFF
NA | TRBJ1-2 | TRBV11-2 | CASSLANSVLYGYTF
TRBD1 | TRBJ1-5 | TRBV6-6 | CASSHTGGRENQPQHF
TRBD1 | TRBJ2-2 | TRBV4-1 | CASSQDGLPGQRTGELFF
NA | TRBJ1-1 | TRBV7-8 | CASSPRVRGMNTEAFF
TRBD1 | TRBJ1-4 | TRBV5-6 | CASSLAIEGAPNEKLFF
TRBD1 | TRBJ1-1 | TRBV5-6 | CASRQMGQQGNTEAFF
TRBD1 | TRBJ2-1 | TRBV7-9 | CASSKDRGRRNEQFF
NA | TRBJ1-5 | TRBV19 | CASTRGAVNSNQPQHF
TRBD1 | TRBJ1-5 | TRBV10-2 | CASRTGVGSNQPQHF
NA | TRBJ1-1 | TRBV19 | CASSIGAGITEAFF
NA | TRBJ1-3 | TRBV29-1 | CSVRERGASGNTIYF
TRBD1 | TRBJ2-5 | TRBV5-1 | CASSGGFGQGSKETQYF
NA | TRBJ2-7 | TRBV19 | CASTHPLNPHEQYF
NA | TRBJ2-2 | TRBV12-5 | CASGLLDIANTGELFF
TRBD1 | TRBJ1-2 | TRBV5-4 | CASSSKTGGGQGRGYTF
NA | TRBJ1-2 | TRBV6-6 | CASSYLGTTNYGYTF
NA | TRBJ2-3 | TRBV7-6 | CASSLLGRGTDTQYF
TRBD1 | TRBJ1-1 | TRBV11-2 | CASSPDRGEMNTEAFF
NA | TRBJ1-2 | TRBV10-1 | CASSDANGRVDGYTF
NA | TRBJ1-5 | TRBV9 | CASSVDGGNNQPQHF
NA | TRBJ1-3 | TRBV11-3 | CASSLRNREGNTIYF
NA | TRBJ1-5 | TRBV6-5 | CVVGGYSNQPQHF
TRBD2 | TRBJ2-5 | TRBV7-9 | CASSARLAGGQETQYF
NA | TRBJ1-1 | TRBV7-9 | CASSLVGRGTGTEAFF
TRBD1 | TRBJ2-3 | TRBV4-2 | CASSPRGTGTGTDTQYF
TRBD1 | TRBJ1-2 | TRBV2 | CASTPNLRDRVRGYTF
NA | TRBJ1-2 | TRBV10-1 | CASSGREARGYTF
TRBD2 | TRBJ2-3 | TRBV29-1 | CSVGILASTDTQYF
NA | TRBJ2-1 | TRBV4-2 | CASSHPRTGLSYNEQFF
NA | TRBJ2-5 | TRBV25-1 | CASSERGRAQETQYF
NA | TRBJ2-2 | TRBV28 | CASFLRQATGELFF
TRBD1 | TRBJ1-5 | TRBV4-1 | CASSQEGQGSNQPQHF
TRBD2 | TRBJ2-7 | TRBV2 | CASRETSGTVFEQYF
NA | TRBJ1-5 | TRBV19 | CASSIGHQDQPQHF
NA | TRBJ1-6 | TRBV3-1/TRBV3-2 | CASSQVGVPSSYNSPLHF
TRBD1 | TRBJ1-4 | TRBV2 | CASSGIPGQGAANEKLFF
NA | TRBJ2-3 | TRBV20-1 | CSASGAVTSTDTQYF
NA | TRBJ1-4 | TRBV5-1 | CASSLVGAPNEKLFF
NA | TRBJ1-4 | TRBV7-9 | CASSLGVTNEKLFF
TRBD1 | TRBJ1-5 | TRBV6-5 | CASSRIGQGDQPQHF
TRBD2 | TRBJ2-5 | TRBV28 | CASSLREVQETQYF
TRBD1 | TRBJ1-2 | TRBV12-3/TRBV12-4 | CASSRDRVSGYTF
TRBD1 | TRBJ1-2 | TRBV19 | CASSGQGNYGYTF
NA | TRBJ2-7 | TRBV5-1 | CASSLAPGQSAYEQYF
NA | TRBJ1-1 | TRBV28 | CASSPLTDLNTEAFF
NA | TRBJ1-2 | TRBV7-9 | CASSVGSVGYTF
NA | TRBJ2-6 | TRBV3-1/TRBV3-2 | CASSHETGFGTGANVLTF
NA | TRBJ1-5 | TRBV6-5 | CASFNRQPQHF
NA | TRBJ1-1 | TRBV29-1 | CSPWGLGNTEAFF
NA | TRBJ1-5 | TRBV4-1 | CASSQGLGEAQPQHF
NA | TRBJ2-1 | TRBV24-1 | CATSEPTYNEQFF
TRBD1 | TRBJ2-7 | TRBV5-6 | CASSLGQGVSYEQYF
TRBD2 | TRBJ2-7 | TRBV19 | CASTKQGLAGGIPSYEQYF
NA | TRBJ1-2 | TRBV12-3/TRBV12-4 | CASSRGTISVRTF
TRBD1 | TRBJ1-2 | TRBV16 | CASSQSVQGGAYGYTF
NA | TRBJ1-2 | TRBV7-2 | CASSWGTLANYGYTF